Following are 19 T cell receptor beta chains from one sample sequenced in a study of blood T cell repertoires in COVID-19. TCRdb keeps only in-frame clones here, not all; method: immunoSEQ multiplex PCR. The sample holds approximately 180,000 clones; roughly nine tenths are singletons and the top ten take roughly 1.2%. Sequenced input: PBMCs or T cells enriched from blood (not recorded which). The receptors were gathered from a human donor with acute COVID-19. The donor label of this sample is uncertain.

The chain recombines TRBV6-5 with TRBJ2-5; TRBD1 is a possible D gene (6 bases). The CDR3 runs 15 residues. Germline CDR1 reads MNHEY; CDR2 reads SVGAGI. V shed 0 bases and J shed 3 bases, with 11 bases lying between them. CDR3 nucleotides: TGTGCCAGCAGTTACTCGAGTAACAGGGAAGAGACCCAGTACTTC. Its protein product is CASSYSSNREETQYF.

The DNA of the CDR3 is TGCGCCAGCAGCTTGGACCAGGCCAACACTGAAGCTTTCTTT. Its translation is CASSLDQANTEAFF. The chain carries TRBV5-1 and TRBJ1-1; D gene uncertain. This CDR3 is built from 14 residues. Trimming removed 0 bases at V and 2 bases at J, with 8 bases between. Germline V gene lookup returns CDR1 SGHRS and CDR2 YFSETQ.

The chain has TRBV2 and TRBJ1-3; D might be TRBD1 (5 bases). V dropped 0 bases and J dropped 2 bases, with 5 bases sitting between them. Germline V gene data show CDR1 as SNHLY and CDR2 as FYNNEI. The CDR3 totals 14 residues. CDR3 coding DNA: TGTGCCAGCAGTGAAGCGGGGCCTGGAAACACCATATATTTT. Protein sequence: CASSEAGPGNTIYF. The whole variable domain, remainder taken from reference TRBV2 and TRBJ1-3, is EPEVTQTPSHQVTQMGQEVILRCVPISNHLYFYWYRQILGQKVEFLVSFYNNEISEKSEIFDDQFSVERPDGSNFTLKIRSTKLEDSAMYFCASSEAGPGNTIYFGEGSWLTVV.

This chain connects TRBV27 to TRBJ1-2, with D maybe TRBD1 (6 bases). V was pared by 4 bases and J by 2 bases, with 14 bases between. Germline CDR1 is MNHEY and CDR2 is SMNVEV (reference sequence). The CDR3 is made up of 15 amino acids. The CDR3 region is CASSSLLDRNYGYTF. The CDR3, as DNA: TGTGCCAGCAGTTCCCTCCTGGACAGAAACTATGGCTACACCTTC.

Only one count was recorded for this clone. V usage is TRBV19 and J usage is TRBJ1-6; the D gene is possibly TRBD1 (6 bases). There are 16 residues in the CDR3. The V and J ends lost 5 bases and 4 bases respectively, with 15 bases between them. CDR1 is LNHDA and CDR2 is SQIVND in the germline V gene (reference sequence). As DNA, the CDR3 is TGTGCCAGTAGTCAAAGAACAGGGAAATATAATTCACCCCTCCACTTT. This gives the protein CASSQRTGKYNSPLHF.

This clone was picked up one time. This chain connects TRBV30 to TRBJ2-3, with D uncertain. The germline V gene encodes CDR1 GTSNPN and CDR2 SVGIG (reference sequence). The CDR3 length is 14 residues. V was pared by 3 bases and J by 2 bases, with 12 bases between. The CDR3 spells CAWSRQAFTDTQYF. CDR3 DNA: TGTGCCTGGAGCCGGCAGGCGTTCACAGATACGCAGTATTTT.

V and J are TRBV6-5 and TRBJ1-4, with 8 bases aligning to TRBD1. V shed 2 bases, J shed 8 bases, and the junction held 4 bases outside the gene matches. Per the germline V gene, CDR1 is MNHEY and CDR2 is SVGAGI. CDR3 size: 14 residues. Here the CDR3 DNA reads TGTGCCAGCAGTTACACAGGGGGGAGAGAAAAACTGTTTTTT. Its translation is CASSYTGGREKLFF.

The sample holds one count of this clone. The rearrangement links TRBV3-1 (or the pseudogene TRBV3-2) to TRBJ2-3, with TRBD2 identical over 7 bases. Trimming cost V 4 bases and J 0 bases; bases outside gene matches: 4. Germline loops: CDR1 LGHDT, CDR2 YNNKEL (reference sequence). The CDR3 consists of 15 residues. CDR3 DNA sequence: TGTGCCAGCAGCCCTATGGGGGGGAGCACAGATACGCAGTATTTT. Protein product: CASSPMGGSTDTQYF.

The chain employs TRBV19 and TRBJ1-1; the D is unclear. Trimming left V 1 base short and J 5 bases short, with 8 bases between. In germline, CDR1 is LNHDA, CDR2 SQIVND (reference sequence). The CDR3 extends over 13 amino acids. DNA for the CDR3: TGTGCCAGTAGTATAGTATACCAGACTGAAGCTTTCTTT. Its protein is CASSIVYQTEAFF.

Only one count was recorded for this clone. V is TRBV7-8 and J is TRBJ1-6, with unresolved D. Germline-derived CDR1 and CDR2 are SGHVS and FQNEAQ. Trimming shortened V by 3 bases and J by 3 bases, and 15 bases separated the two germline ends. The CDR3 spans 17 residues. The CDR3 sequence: CASSFGVPIHYNSPLHF. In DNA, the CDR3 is TGTGCCAGCAGCTTTGGAGTCCCTATCCACTATAATTCACCCCTCCACTTT. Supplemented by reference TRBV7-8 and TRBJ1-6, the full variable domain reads GAGVSQSPRYKVAKRGQDVALRCDPISGHVSLFWYQQALGQGPEFLTYFQNEAQLDKSGLPSDRFFAERPEGSVSTLKIQRTQQEDSAVYLCASSFGVPIHYNSPLHFGNGTRLTVT.

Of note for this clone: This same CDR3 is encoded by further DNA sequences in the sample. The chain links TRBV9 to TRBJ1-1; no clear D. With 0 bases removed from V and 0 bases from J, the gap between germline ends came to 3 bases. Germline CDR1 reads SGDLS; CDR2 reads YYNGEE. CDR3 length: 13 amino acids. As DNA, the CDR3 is TGTGCCAGCAGCGTAGCAATGAACACTGAAGCTTTCTTT. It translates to CASSVAMNTEAFF.

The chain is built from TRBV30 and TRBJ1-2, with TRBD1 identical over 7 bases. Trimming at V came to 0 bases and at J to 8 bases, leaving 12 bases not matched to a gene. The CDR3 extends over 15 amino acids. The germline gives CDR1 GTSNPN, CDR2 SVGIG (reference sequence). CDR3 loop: CAWSVPRQGGRGYTF. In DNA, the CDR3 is TGTGCCTGGAGTGTACCCCGACAGGGAGGTAGGGGCTACACCTTC.

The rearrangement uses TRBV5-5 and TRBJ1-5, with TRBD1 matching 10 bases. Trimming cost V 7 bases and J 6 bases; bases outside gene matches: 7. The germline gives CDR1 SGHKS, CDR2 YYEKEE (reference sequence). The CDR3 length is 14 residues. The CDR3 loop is CASDKTGGTQPQHF. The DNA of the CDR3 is TGTGCCAGCGACAAGACAGGGGGCACTCAGCCCCAGCATTTT.

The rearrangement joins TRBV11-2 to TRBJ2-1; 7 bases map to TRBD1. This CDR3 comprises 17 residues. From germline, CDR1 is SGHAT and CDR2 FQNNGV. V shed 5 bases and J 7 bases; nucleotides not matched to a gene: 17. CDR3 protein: CASSRRGQRFLRNEQFF. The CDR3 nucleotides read TGTGCCAGCAGCCGTAGGGGACAGCGGTTTCTTAGGAATGAGCAGTTCTTC.

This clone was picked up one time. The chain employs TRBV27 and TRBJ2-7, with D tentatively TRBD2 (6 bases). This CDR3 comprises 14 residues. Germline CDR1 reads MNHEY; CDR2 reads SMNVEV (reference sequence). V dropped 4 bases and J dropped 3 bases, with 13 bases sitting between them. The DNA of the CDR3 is TGTGCCAGCAGTTCCCCCGGGAGAAACTACGAGCAGTACTTC. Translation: CASSSPGRNYEQYF.

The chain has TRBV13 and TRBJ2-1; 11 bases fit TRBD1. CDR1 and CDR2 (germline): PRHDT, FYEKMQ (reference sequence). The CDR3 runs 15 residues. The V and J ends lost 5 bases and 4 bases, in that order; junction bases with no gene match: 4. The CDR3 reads CASSRTGGGYNEQFF. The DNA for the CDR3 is TGTGCCAGCAGCCGGACAGGGGGCGGATACAATGAGCAGTTCTTC.

As DNA, the CDR3 is TGTGCCAGCAGTGAAGGGACAGGGGTCACTGAAGCTTTCTTT. Translated, it gives CASSEGTGVTEAFF. V usage is TRBV6-1 and J usage is TRBJ1-1, with 9 bases aligning to TRBD1. The germline CDR1 and CDR2 sequences are MNHNS and SASEGT. The CDR3 loop spans 14 amino acids. The junction had 1 base not matched to a gene; V was cut back by 1 base and J by 4 bases.

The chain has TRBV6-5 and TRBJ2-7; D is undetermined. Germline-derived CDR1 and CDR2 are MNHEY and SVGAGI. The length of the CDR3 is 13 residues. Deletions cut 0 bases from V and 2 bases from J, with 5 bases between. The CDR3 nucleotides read TGTGCCAGCAGTTACTCAGGAGCCTACGAGCAGTACTTC. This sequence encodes CASSYSGAYEQYF.

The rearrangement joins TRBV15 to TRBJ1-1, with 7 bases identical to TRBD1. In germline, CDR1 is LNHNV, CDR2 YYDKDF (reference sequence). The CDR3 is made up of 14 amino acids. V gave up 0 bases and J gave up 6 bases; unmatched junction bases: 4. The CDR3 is CATSRDRGGPEAFF. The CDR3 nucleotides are TGTGCCACCAGCAGAGATCGAGGGGGCCCTGAAGCTTTCTTT.